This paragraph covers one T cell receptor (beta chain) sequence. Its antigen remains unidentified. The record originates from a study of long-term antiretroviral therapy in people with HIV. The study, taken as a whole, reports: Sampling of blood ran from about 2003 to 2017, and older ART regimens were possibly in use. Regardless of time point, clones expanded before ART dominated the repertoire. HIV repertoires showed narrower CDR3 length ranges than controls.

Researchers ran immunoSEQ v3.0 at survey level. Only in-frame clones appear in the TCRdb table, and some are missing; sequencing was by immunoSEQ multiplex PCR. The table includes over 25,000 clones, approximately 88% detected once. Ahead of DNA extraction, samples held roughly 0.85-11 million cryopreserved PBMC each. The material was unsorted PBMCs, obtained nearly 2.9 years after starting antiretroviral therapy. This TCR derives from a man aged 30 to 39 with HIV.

CDR3: CASSKGTNNYGYTF. For the CDR3, the DNA is TGTGCCAGTAGCAAGGGGACGAATAACTATGGCTACACCTTC. The chain uses TRBV19 and TRBJ1-2, with a tentative D call TRBD1 (5 bases). V lost 6 bases to trimming and J lost 1 base, with 12 bases between them. CDR3 length: 14 amino acids. CDR1 is LNHDA and CDR2 is SQIVND in the germline V gene (reference sequence).